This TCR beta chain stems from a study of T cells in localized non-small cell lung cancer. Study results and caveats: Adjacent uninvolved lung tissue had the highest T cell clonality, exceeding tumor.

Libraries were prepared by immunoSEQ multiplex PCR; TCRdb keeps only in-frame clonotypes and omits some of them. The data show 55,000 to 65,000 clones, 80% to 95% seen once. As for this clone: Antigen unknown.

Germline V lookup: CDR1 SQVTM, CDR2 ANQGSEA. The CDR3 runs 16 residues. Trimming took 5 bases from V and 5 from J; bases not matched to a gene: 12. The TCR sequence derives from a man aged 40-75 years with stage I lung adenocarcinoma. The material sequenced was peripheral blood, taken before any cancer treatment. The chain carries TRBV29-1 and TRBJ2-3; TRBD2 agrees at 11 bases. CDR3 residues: CSVYSSGRARGDTQYF. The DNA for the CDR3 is TGCAGCGTTTATAGTAGCGGGAGGGCCCGCGGAGATACGCAGTATTTT.